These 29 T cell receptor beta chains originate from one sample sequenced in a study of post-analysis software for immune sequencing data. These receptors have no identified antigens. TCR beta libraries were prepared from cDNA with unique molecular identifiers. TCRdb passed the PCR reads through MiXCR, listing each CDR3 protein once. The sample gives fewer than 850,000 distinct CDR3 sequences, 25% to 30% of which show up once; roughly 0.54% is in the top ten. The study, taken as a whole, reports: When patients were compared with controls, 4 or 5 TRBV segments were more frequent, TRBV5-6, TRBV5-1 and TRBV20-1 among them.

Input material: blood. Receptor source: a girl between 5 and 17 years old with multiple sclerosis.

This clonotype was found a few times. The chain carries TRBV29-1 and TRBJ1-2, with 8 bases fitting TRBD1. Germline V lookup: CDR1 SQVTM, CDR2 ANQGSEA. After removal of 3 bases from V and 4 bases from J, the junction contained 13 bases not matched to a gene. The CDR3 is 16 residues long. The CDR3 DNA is TGCAGCGTTGAGTCCCGACAGGGGTCGACAGCCTATGGCTACACCTTC. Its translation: CSVESRQGSTAYGYTF.

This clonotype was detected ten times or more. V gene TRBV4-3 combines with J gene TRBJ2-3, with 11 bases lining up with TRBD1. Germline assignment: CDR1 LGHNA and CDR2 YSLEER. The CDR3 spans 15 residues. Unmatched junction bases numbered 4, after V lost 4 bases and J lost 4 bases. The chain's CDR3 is CASSRGQGAADTQYF. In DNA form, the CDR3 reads TGCGCCAGCAGCCGAGGACAGGGGGCAGCAGATACGCAGTATTTT.

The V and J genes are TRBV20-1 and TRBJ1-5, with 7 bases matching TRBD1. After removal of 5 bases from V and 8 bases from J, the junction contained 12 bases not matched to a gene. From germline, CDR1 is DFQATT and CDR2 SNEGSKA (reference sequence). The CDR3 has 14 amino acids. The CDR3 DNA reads TGCAGTGCTTGGACCGGGACAGCAAGCGAGCCCCAGCATTTT. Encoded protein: CSAWTGTASEPQHF.

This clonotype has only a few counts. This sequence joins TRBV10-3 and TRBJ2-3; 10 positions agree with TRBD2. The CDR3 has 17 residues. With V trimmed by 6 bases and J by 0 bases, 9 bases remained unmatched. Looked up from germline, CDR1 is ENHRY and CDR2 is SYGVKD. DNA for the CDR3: TGTGCCATCAGCCCGGGACTAGCGAGACCTAGCACAGATACGCAGTATTTT. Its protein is CAISPGLARPSTDTQYF.

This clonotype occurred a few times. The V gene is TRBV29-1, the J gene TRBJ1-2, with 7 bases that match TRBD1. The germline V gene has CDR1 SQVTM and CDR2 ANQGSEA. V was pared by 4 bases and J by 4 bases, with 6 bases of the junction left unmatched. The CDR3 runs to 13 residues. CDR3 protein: CSVVTGLGYGYTF. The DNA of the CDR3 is TGCAGCGTTGTGACAGGGTTGGGCTATGGCTACACCTTC.

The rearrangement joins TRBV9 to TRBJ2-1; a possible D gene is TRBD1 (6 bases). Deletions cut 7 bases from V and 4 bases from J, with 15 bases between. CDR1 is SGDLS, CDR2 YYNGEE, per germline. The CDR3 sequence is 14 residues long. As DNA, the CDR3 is TGTGCCAGCTCCATCGACAGGTTTTACAATGAGCAGTTCTTC. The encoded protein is CASSIDRFYNEQFF.

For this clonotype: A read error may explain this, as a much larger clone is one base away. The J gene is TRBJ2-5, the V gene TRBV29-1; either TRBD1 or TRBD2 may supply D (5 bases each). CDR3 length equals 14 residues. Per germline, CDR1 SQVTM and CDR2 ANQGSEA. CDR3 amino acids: CSARGGRAEETLYF. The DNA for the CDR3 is TGCAGCGCCCGGGGCGGCAGGGCTGAAGAGACCCTGTACTTC.

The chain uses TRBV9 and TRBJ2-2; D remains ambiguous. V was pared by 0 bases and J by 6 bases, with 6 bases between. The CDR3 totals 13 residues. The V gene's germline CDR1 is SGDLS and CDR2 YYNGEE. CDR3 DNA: TGTGCCAGCAGCGTAGTCAGCCCCGGGGAGCTGTTTTTT. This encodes CASSVVSPGELFF.

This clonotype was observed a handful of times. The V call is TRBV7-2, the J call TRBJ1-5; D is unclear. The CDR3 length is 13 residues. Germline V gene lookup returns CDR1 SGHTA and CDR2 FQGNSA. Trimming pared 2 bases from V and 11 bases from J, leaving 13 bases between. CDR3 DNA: TGTGCCAGCAGCTTATGGGCGGATAGCTCCCAGCATTTT. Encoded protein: CASSLWADSSQHF. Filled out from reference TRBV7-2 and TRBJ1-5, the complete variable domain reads GAGVSQSPSNKVTEKGKDVELRCDPISGHTALYWYRQSLGQGLEFLIYFQGNSAPDKSGLPSDRFSAERTGGSVSTLTIQRTQQEDSAVYLCASSLWADSSQHFGDGTRLSIL.

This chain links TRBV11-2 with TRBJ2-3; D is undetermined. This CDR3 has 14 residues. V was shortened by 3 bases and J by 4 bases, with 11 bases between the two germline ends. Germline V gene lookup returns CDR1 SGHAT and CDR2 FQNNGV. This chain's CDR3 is CASSLMVAADTQYF. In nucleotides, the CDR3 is TGTGCCAGCAGCTTGATGGTAGCCGCAGATACGCAGTATTTT.

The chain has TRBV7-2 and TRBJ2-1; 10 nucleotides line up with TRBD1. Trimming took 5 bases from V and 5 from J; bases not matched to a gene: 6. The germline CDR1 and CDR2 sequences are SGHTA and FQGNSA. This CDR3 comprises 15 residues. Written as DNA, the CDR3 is TGTGCCAGCAGCCGGGACAGGGGTAAACACAATGAGCAGTTCTTC. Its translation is CASSRDRGKHNEQFF.

DNA of the CDR3: TGCGCCAGCAGCGGGAGGCGTAGCACAGATACGCAGTATTTT. Encoded protein: CASSGRRSTDTQYF. This sequence joins TRBV5-1 and TRBJ2-3; maybe TRBD2 (6 bases). V gave up 4 bases and J gave up 0 bases, with 9 bases separating them. The CDR3 runs 14 residues. CDR1 and CDR2 (germline): SGHRS, YFSETQ.

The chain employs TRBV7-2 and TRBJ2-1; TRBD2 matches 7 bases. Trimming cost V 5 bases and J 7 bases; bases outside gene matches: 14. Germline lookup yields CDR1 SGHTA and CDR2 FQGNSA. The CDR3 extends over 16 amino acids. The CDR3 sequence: CASSPPRLASGNEQFF. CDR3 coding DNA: TGTGCCAGCAGCCCCCCTAGGTTGGCTAGCGGAAATGAGCAGTTCTTC.

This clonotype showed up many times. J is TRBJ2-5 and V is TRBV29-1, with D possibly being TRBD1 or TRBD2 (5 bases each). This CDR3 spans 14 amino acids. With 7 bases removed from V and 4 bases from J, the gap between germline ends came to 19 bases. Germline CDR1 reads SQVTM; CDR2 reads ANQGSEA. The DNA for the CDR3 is TGCAGCGGTGGGGGTCCCAGGTCGGGAGAGACCCAGTACTTC. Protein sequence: CSGGGPRSGETQYF.

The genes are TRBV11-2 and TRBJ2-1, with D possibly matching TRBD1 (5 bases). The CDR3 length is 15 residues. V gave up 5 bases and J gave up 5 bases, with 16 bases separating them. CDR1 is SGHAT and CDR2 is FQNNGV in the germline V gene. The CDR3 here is CASSPYLRVHNEQFF. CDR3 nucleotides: TGTGCCAGCAGCCCCTACCTCAGGGTCCACAATGAGCAGTTCTTC.

Written as DNA, the CDR3 is TGCAGTGCTAGAGAGGAAGGCAGCTATGGCTACACCTTC. Translation: CSAREEGSYGYTF. The V and J genes are TRBV20-1 and TRBJ1-2; D gene ambiguous. This CDR3 is 13 amino acids long. Germline CDR1 reads DFQATT; CDR2 reads SNEGSKA (reference sequence). The V end lost 0 bases, the J end lost 4 bases, and 9 bases lay between the germline ends.

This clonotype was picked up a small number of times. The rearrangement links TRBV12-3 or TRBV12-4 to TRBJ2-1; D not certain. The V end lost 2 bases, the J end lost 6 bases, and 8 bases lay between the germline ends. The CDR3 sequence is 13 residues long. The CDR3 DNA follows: TGTGCCAGCAGTTTATTTGTGGCCAATGAGCAGTTCTTC. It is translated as CASSLFVANEQFF.

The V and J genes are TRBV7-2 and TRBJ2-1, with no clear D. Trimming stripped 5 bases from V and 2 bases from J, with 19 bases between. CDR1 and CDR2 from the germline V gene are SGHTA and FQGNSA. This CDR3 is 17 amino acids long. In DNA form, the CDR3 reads TGTGCCAGCAGCAGACGTGGAGACACAACCACCTACAATGAGCAGTTCTTC. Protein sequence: CASSRRGDTTTYNEQFF.

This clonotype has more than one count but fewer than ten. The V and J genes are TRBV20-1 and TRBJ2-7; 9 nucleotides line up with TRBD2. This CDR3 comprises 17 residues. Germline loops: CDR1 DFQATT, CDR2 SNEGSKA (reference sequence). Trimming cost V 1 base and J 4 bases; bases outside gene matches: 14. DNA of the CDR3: TGCAGTGCTAGAGGCGGACTAGCGTTATCCGAACGGTACGAGCAGTACTTC. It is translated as CSARGGLALSERYEQYF.

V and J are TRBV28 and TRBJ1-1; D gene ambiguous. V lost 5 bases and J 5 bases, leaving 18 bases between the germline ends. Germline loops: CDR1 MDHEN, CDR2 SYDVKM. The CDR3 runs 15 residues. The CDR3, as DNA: TGTGCCAGCAGTCCCCTAATGGCCCCGCCGACTGAAGCTTTCTTT. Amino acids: CASSPLMAPPTEAFF.

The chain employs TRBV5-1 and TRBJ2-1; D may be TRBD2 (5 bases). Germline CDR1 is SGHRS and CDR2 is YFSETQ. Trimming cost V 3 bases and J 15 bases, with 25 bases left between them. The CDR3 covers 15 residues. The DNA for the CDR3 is TGCGCCAGCAGCTCCCTTTCGGAGATCGGGAATCAGCGGTTCTTC. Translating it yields CASSSLSEIGNQRFF.

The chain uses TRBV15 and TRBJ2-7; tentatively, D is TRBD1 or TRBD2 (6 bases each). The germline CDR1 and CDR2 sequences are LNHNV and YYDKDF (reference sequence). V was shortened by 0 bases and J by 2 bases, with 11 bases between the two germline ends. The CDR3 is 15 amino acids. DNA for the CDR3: TGTGCCACCAGCAGAGACGGGGGCGCGGCCTACGAGCAGTACTTC. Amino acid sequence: CATSRDGGAAYEQYF.

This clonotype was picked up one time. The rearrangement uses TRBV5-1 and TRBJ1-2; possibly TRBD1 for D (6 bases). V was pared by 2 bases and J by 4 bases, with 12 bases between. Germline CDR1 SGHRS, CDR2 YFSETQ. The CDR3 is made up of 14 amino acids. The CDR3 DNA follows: TGCGCCAGCAGCTTTGGCAGGGGCTCCTATGGCTACACCTTC. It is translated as CASSFGRGSYGYTF.

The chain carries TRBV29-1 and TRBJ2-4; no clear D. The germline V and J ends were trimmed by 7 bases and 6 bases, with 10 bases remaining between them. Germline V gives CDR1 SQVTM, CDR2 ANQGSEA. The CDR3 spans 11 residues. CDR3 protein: CSARSPNIQYF. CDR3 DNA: TGCAGCGCCCGTAGTCCAAACATTCAGTACTTC.

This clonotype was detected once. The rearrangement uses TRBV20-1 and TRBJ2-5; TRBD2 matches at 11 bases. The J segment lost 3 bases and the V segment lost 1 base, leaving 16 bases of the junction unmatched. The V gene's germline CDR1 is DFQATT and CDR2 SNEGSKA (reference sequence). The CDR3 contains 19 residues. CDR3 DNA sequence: TGCAGTGCTAGAGGGACTAGCGGGCGGTTCCGCAAAAGCAAAGAGACCCAGTACTTC. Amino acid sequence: CSARGTSGRFRKSKETQYF.

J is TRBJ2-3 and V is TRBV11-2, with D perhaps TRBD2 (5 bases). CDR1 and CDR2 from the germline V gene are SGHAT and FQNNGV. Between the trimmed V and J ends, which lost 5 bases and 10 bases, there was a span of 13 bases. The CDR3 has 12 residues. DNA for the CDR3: TGTGCCAGCAGCCCCGGGGATTATGCGCAGTATTTT. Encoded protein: CASSPGDYAQYF.

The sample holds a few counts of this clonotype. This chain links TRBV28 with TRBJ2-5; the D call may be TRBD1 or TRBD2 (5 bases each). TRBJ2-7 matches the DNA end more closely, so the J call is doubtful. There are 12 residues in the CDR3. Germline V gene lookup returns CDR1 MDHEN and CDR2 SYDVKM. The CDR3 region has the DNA TGTGCCACTGAAGACAGAGGAGGCGAGCAGTACTTC. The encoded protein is CATEDRGGEQYF.

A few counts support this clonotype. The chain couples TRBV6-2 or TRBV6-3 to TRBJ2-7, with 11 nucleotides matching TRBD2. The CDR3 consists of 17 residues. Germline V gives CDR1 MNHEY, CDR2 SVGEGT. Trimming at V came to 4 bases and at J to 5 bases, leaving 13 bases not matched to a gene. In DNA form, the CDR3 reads TGTGCCAGCAGTTTGATGAGGACTAGCGGGCCCGCCGACGAGCAGTACTTC. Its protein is CASSLMRTSGPADEQYF.

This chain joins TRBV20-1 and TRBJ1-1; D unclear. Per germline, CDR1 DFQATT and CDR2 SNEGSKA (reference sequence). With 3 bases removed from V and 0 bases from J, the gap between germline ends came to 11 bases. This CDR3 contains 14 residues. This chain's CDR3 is CSASEEFLNTEAFF. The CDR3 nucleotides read TGCAGTGCTAGTGAGGAGTTTTTGAACACTGAAGCTTTCTTT.